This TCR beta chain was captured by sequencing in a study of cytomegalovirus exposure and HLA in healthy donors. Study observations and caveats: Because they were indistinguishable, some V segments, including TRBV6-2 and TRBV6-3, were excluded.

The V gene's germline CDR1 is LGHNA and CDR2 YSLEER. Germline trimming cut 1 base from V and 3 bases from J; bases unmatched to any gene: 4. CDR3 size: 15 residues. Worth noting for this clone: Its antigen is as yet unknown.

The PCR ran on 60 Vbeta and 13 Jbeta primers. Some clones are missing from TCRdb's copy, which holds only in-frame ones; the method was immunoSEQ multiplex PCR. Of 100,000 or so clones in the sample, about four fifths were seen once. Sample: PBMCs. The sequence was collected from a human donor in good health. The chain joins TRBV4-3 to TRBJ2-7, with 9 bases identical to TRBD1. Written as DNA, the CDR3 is TGCGCCAGCAGCCAAGCCGGGACAGGGAGCTACGAGCAGTACTTC. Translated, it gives CASSQAGTGSYEQYF.